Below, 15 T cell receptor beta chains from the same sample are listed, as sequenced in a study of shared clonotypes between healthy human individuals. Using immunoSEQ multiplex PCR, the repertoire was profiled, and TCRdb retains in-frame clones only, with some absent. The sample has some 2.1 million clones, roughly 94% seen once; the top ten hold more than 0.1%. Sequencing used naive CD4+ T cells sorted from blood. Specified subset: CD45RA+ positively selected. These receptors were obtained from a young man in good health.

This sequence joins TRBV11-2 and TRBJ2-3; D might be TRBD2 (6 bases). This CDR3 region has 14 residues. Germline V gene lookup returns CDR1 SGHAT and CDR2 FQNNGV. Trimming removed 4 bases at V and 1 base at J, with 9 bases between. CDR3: CASSSGLRTDTQYF. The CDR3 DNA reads TGTGCCAGCAGCTCGGGACTGCGCACAGATACGCAGTATTTT. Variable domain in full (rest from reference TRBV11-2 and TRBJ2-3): EAGVAQSPRYKIIEKRQSVAFWCNPISGHATLYWYQQILGQGPKLLIQFQNNGVVDDSQLPKDRFSAERLKGVDSTLKIQPAKLEDSAVYLCASSSGLRTDTQYFGPGTRLTVL.

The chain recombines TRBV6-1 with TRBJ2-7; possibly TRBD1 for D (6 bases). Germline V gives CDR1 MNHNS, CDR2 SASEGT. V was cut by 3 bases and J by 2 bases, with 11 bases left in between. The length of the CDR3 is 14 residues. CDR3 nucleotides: TGTGCCAGCAGTGATCTACAGGGCCCCTACGAGCAGTACTTC. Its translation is CASSDLQGPYEQYF.

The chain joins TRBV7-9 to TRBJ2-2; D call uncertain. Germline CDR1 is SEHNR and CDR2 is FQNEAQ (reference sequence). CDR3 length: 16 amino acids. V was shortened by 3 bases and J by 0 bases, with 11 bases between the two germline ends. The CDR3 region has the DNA TGTGCCAGCAGCTTCTACAGAGCCGCGAACACCGGGGAGCTGTTTTTT. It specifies CASSFYRAANTGELFF.

The CDR3 loop is CASSFDGTGVNTEAFF. The CDR3 nucleotides are TGCGCCAGCAGCTTTGATGGGACAGGGGTGAACACTGAAGCTTTCTTT. V is TRBV5-1 and J is TRBJ1-1; 10 nucleotides line up with TRBD1. Germline assignment: CDR1 SGHRS and CDR2 YFSETQ. J lost 0 bases, V lost 2 bases, and 4 bases had no gene match. This CDR3 region has 16 residues.

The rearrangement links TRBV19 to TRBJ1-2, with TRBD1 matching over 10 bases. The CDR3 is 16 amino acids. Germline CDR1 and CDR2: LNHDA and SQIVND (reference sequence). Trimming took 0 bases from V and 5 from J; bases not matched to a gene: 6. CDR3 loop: CASSIDLGQGLYGYTF. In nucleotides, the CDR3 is TGTGCCAGTAGTATAGATCTGGGACAGGGGCTTTATGGCTACACCTTC.

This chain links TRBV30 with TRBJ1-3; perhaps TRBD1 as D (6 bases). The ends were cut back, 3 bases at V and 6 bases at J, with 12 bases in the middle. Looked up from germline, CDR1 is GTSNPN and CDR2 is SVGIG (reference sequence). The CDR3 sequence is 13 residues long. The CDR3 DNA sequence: TGTGCCTGGAGGTCGACAGGAATAAACACCATATATTTT. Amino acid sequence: CAWRSTGINTIYF.

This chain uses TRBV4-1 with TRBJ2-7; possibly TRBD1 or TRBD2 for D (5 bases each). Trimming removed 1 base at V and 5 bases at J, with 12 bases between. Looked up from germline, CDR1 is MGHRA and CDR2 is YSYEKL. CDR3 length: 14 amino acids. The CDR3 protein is CASSQAGKGDEQYF. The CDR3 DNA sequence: TGCGCCAGCAGCCAAGCGGGAAAAGGGGACGAGCAGTACTTC.

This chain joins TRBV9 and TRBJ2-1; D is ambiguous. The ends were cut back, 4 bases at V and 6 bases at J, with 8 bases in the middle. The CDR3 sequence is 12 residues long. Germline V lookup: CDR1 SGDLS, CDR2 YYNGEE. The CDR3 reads CASSPLSNEQFF. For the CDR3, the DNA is TGTGCCAGCAGCCCTCTCAGCAATGAGCAGTTCTTC.

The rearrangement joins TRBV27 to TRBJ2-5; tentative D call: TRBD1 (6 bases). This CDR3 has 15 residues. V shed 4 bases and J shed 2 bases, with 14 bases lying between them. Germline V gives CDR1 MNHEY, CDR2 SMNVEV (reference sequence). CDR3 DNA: TGTGCCAGCAGTTCAGGGGCCAAGGGTCAAGAGACCCAGTACTTC. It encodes CASSSGAKGQETQYF.

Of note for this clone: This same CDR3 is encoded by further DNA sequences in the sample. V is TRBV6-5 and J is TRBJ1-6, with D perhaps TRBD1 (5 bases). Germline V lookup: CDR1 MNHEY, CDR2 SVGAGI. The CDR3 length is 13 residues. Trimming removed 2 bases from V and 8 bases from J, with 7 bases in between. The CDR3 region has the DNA TGTGCCAGCAGTTACGTGGGGGATTCACCCCTCCACTTT. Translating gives CASSYVGDSPLHF.

The DNA of the CDR3 is TGCGCCAGCAGCCAAGGGGGCGGAGTTAAGGACTACGAGCAGTACTTC. Protein sequence: CASSQGGGVKDYEQYF. The genes are TRBV4-1 and TRBJ2-7; TRBD1 might be the D (5 bases). The germline V gene encodes CDR1 MGHRA and CDR2 YSYEKL. The CDR3 loop spans 16 amino acids. Trimming shortened V by 1 base and J by 3 bases, and 16 bases separated the two germline ends.

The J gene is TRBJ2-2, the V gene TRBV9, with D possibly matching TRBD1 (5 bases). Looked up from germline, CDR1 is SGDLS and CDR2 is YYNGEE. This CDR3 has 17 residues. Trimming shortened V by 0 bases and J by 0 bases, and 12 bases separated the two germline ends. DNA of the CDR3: TGTGCCAGCAGCGTAGCGAAGACAGCTTCGAACACCGGGGAGCTGTTTTTT. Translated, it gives CASSVAKTASNTGELFF.

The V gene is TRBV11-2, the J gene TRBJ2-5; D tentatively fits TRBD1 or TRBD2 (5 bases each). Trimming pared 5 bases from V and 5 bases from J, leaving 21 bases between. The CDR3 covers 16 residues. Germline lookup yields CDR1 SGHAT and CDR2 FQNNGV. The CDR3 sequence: CASSLGDLGKRETQYF. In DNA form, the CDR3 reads TGTGCCAGCAGCCTGGGGGATTTGGGGAAGAGGGAGACCCAGTACTTC.

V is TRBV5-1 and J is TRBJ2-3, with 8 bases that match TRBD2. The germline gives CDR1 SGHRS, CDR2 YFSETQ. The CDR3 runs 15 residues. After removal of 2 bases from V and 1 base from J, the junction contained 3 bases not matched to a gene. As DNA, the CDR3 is TGCGCCAGCAGCTTCGCACTAGCGGGCACAGATACGCAGTATTTT. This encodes CASSFALAGTDTQYF.

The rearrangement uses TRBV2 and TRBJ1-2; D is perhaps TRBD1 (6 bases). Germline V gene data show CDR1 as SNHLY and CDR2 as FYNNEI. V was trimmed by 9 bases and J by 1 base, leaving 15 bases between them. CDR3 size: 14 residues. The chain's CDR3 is CASVPTGINYGYTF. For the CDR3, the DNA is TGTGCCAGTGTCCCGACAGGAATTAACTATGGCTACACCTTC.